These 15 T cell receptor beta chains share one sample of origin, sequenced in a study of blood T cell repertoires in COVID-19 (dated by TCRdb to 2020 to 2021). The method behind the library was the immunoSEQ multiplex PCR assay. TCRdb carries this immuneACCESS record with in-frame sequences only. Its versions omit some clonotypes, under half of them owing to an unresolved V gene in the studies checked, with the rest unexplained. A total of 95,000 to 100,000 clones appear in this sample, approximately 91% of them only once. 17% of the sample belongs to the ten largest clones. Sequencing was done on a sample of peripheral blood. The receptor set was obtained from a man in his fifties or sixties with acute or convalescent COVID-19.

J is TRBJ2-7 and V is TRBV7-2, with 8 nucleotides matching TRBD2. This CDR3 is built from 15 residues. Germline V CDR1 and CDR2: SGHTA, FQGNSA. The junction had 1 base not matched to a gene; V was cut back by 0 bases and J by 0 bases. The CDR3 is CASSLAGTSSYEQYF. DNA of the CDR3: TGTGCCAGCAGCTTAGCAGGGACTAGCTCCTACGAGCAGTACTTC.

The V call is TRBV9, the J call TRBJ1-5, with a tentative D call TRBD1 (5 bases). The ends were cut back, 4 bases at V and 7 bases at J, with 12 bases in the middle. The CDR3 runs to 13 residues. Per germline, CDR1 SGDLS and CDR2 YYNGEE. The CDR3 coding sequence is TGTGCCAGCAGCCTGGCGGGGGAACAGCCCCAGCATTTT. Protein sequence: CASSLAGEQPQHF.

This clone occurred once. This rearrangement joins TRBV2 to TRBJ1-5; D gene unclear. The germline V and J ends were trimmed by 6 bases and 2 bases, with 11 bases remaining between them. The CDR3 runs to 14 residues. Per the germline V gene, CDR1 is SNHLY and CDR2 is FYNNEI. The CDR3 here is CASSVATRNQPQHF. DNA of the CDR3: TGTGCCAGCAGCGTGGCCACGCGCAATCAGCCCCAGCATTTT.

The DNA for the CDR3 is TGTGCCAGCAGTTTAGCGTGGGGGGGGCCCCAGCATTTT. This sequence encodes CASSLAWGGPQHF. The chain employs TRBV12-3 or TRBV12-4 and TRBJ1-5; the D gene is possibly TRBD1 (5 bases). The V and J ends lost 0 bases and 9 bases respectively, with 9 bases between them. The CDR3 is 13 residues long.

The CDR3 is CASSSDSLDRYSPLHF. The CDR3 nucleotides read TGCGCCAGCAGCTCCGACAGCCTCGACCGTTATTCACCCCTCCACTTT. This chain joins TRBV4-1 and TRBJ1-6; possibly TRBD1 for D (5 bases). Looked up from germline, CDR1 is MGHRA and CDR2 is YSYEKL. The CDR3 covers 16 residues. V lost 5 bases and J 8 bases, leaving 19 bases between the germline ends.

The chain has TRBV28 and TRBJ1-5, with D perhaps matching TRBD1 (6 bases). CDR1 MDHEN and CDR2 SYDVKM come from the germline V gene. CDR3 length equals 13 residues. Trimming left V 8 bases short and J 7 bases short, with 15 bases between. The CDR3 region is CASLRGLGQPQHF. Here the CDR3 DNA reads TGTGCCAGCCTGAGGGGGTTAGGACAGCCCCAGCATTTT.

This sequence joins TRBV19 and TRBJ2-1; TRBD1 agrees at 9 bases. V shed 3 bases and J 5 bases; nucleotides not matched to a gene: 8. CDR3 size: 16 residues. Per germline, CDR1 LNHDA and CDR2 SQIVND (reference sequence). CDR3 nucleotide sequence: TGTGCCAGTAGTATTCTGGTGACAGGGGGGAACAATGAGCAGTTCTTC. This translates into CASSILVTGGNNEQFF. Full variable domain (missing parts from reference TRBV19 and TRBJ2-1): DGGITQSPKYLFRKEGQNVTLSCEQNLNHDAMYWYRQDPGQGLRLIYYSQIVNDFQKGDIAEGYSVSREKKESFPLTVTSAQKNPTAFYLCASSILVTGGNNEQFFGPGTRLTVL.

The chain uses TRBV10-1 and TRBJ1-2, with a weak D call TRBD1 (6 bases). The length of the CDR3 is 12 residues. Germline V gene lookup returns CDR1 WNHNN and CDR2 SYGVQD (reference sequence). Trimming removed 10 bases at V and 2 bases at J, with 11 bases between. This CDR3 reads CATSDSNYGYTF. In nucleotides, the CDR3 is TGCGCCACATCGGACAGCAACTATGGCTACACCTTC.

This sequence joins TRBV2 and TRBJ1-4; 7 bases are shared with TRBD1. V lost 7 bases and J lost 5; bases outside the gene matches: 7. The CDR3 covers 14 residues. Germline CDR1 SNHLY, CDR2 FYNNEI. CDR3 sequence: CASILTGLNEKLFF. CDR3 sequence (DNA): TGTGCCAGCATCCTGACAGGGCTCAATGAAAAACTGTTTTTT.

The rearrangement links TRBV5-1 to TRBJ1-6, with 10 bases matching TRBD1. Looked up from germline, CDR1 is SGHRS and CDR2 is YFSETQ. The CDR3 length is 16 residues. Germline trimming cut 4 bases from V and 9 bases from J; bases unmatched to any gene: 10. The CDR3 region is CASSPTTGGIGSPLHF. The CDR3 region has the DNA TGCGCCAGCAGCCCCACGACAGGGGGCATAGGTTCACCCCTCCACTTT.

The CDR3 is CASSLVGADGYTF. Here the CDR3 DNA reads TGTGCCAGCAGCTTGGTAGGGGCGGATGGCTACACCTTC. The J gene is TRBJ1-2, the V gene TRBV5-5; tentatively, D is TRBD1 (5 bases). The V end lost 0 bases, the J end lost 6 bases, and 9 bases lay between the germline ends. The CDR3 consists of 13 residues. Germline CDR1 SGHKS, CDR2 YYEKEE (reference sequence).

The V and J genes are TRBV19 and TRBJ1-4; no firm D call. V lost 1 base and J lost 5, with 11 bases in between. Germline V CDR1 and CDR2: LNHDA, SQIVND (reference sequence). The CDR3 covers 15 residues. DNA for the CDR3: TGTGCCAGTAGTATAGCGCGGGCGTTAAATGAAAAACTGTTTTTT. Translating it yields CASSIARALNEKLFF. The full variable domain, rest sourced from reference TRBV19 and TRBJ1-4, is DGGITQSPKYLFRKEGQNVTLSCEQNLNHDAMYWYRQDPGQGLRLIYYSQIVNDFQKGDIAEGYSVSREKKESFPLTVTSAQKNPTAFYLCASSIARALNEKLFFGSGTQLSVL.

The chain employs TRBV18 and TRBJ1-6; D remains unclear. V was clipped by 4 bases and J by 5 bases, with 9 bases between them. The germline V gene encodes CDR1 KGHSH and CDR2 LQKENI. The CDR3 extends over 14 amino acids. CDR3 nucleotide sequence: TGTGCCAGCTCACGTCGAGCGGATAATTCACCCCTCCACTTT. Translation: CASSRRADNSPLHF.

V is TRBV9 and J is TRBJ2-3; possibly TRBD1 for D (6 bases). The CDR3 sequence is 16 residues long. CDR1 and CDR2 from the germline V gene are SGDLS and YYNGEE. V lost 4 bases to trimming and J lost 2 bases, with 17 bases between them. CDR3 in DNA: TGTGCCAGCAGCCAACAAACAGGGCTCTCCACAGATACGCAGTATTTT. Amino acids: CASSQQTGLSTDTQYF.

The gene calls are TRBV6-5 and TRBJ2-4, with D tentatively TRBD1 (6 bases). Looked up from germline, CDR1 is MNHEY and CDR2 is SVGAGI. CDR3 length: 13 residues. Between the trimmed V and J ends, which lost 11 bases and 4 bases, there was a span of 15 bases. CDR3 region: CAAKGQSKNIQYF. CDR3 nucleotide sequence: TGTGCCGCAAAAGGACAGTCAAAAAACATTCAGTACTTC.